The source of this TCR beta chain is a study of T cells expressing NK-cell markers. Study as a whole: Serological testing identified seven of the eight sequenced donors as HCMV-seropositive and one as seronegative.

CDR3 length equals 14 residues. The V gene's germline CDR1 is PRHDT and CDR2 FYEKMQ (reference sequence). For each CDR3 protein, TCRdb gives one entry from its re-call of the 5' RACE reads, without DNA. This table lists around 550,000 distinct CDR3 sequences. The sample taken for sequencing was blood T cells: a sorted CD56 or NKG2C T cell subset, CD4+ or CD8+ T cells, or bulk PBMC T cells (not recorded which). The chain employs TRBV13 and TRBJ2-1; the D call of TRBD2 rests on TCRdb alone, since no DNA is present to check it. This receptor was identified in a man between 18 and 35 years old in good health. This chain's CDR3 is CASSSSPGGGEQFF.